This TCR beta chain appears in the sequencing data of a study of CD8+ T cells in alopecia areata. For this clone: The target antigen is unknown.

Trimming cost V 3 bases and J 6 bases; bases outside gene matches: 9. The CDR3 spans 16 residues. The V gene's germline CDR1 is MGHDK and CDR2 SYGVNS. The study's findings and limits: Relative to normal scalp, lesional scalp, especially alopecia totalis/universalis, showed higher clonality.

After isolation, RNA underwent reverse transcription to generate cDNA as the sequencing template. Libraries were prepared by immunoSEQ multiplex PCR; TCRdb keeps only in-frame clonotypes and omits some of them. This sample has 250,000 or so clones, with under 80% found just once. This sequence joins TRBV25-1 and TRBJ2-5, with 11 bases matching TRBD2. The receptor's source is a human donor with alopecia areata. Here the sequenced sample was CD4+ T cells sorted from blood, taken at week 0. As DNA, the CDR3 is TGTGCCAGCAGTGATGGGCGGACTAGCGGGTGGAAGACCCAGTACTTC. Translated, it gives CASSDGRTSGWKTQYF.